One and the same sample provided the 4 T cell receptor beta chains below, sequenced in a study of blood T cell repertoires in COVID-19. Repertoires were generated with immunoSEQ multiplex PCR, while TCRdb's copy carries only in-frame clones and drops some. The table records some 120,000 clones, approximately 80% of them present only once. The sample taken for sequencing was peripheral blood. The receptors were gathered from a human donor in a cohort sampled during active COVID-19.

The V call is TRBV5-1, the J call TRBJ2-7; 11 nucleotides agree with TRBD1. Germline V gives CDR1 SGHRS, CDR2 YFSETQ. The junction had 1 base not matched to a gene; V was cut back by 2 bases and J by 0 bases. The CDR3 runs to 15 residues. The CDR3 sequence: CASSFGTGGSYEQYF. The DNA for the CDR3 is TGCGCCAGCAGCTTCGGGACAGGGGGCTCCTACGAGCAGTACTTC.

This clone occurred once. This chain joins TRBV6-6 and TRBJ2-7, with 7 bases that match TRBD2. This CDR3 region has 13 residues. Germline V gene sequence: CDR1 MNHNY, CDR2 SVGAGI (reference sequence). The V segment lost 4 bases and the J segment 6 bases; nucleotides outside the gene matches: 6. CDR3 sequence: CASSSTSASEQYF. The CDR3, as DNA: TGTGCCAGCAGTTCCACTAGCGCCTCCGAGCAGTACTTC.

J is TRBJ1-2 and V is TRBV19; TRBD1 aligns across 7 bases. CDR3 size: 16 residues. The trim removed 5 bases at V and 2 bases at J, leaving 11 bases unmatched. Germline V lookup: CDR1 LNHDA, CDR2 SQIVND (reference sequence). CDR3 residues: CASSARSGRGNYGYTF. The DNA for the CDR3 is TGTGCCAGTAGTGCAAGAAGTGGCAGGGGGAACTATGGCTACACCTTC.

The chain employs TRBV21-1 and TRBJ1-4; the table's D call TRBD1 went unverified against the DNA. TRBV21-1 is a recognized pseudogene. This CDR3 spans 15 amino acids. CDR3 protein: CASPDRVGTNEKLFF. CDR3 sequence (DNA): TGTGCCAGCCCAGACAGGGTGGGAACTAATGAAAAACTGTTTTTT.